These 2 T cell receptor beta chains originate from one sample sequenced in a study of response to subunit inactivated influenza vaccine. One entry per CDR3 protein, called by TCRdb with MiXCR from the RT-PCR reads. The table records around 200,000 distinct CDR3 sequences, around 9% of them present only once. The specimen comprised non-naive T cells sorted from PBMCs, sampled on the day of vaccination. These receptors all stem from a man in his forties or fifties who received an inactivated influenza vaccine.

This chain links TRBV4-2 with TRBJ1-6; D is ambiguous. The CDR3 contains 15 residues. Germline loops: CDR1 LGHNA, CDR2 YNFKEQ. V lost 1 base to trimming and J lost 1 base, with 5 bases between them. The CDR3 nucleotides are TGTGCCAGCAGCCAAGTCGGGTCCTATAATTCACCCCTCCACTTT. Amino acid sequence: CASSQVGSYNSPLHF.

In this sample, this clonotype turned up a few times. CDR3: CASSLQGAGNQPQHF. CDR3 in DNA: TGCGCCAGCAGCTTACAGGGGGCCGGCAATCAGCCCCAGCATTTT. V usage is TRBV5-1 and J usage is TRBJ1-5, with 9 bases lining up with TRBD1. CDR1 SGHRS and CDR2 YFSETQ come from the germline V gene. This CDR3 region has 15 residues. The V gene end was trimmed by 2 bases and the J gene end by 2 bases; junction bases not matched to a gene: 2.